This T cell receptor (beta chain) was recovered during a study of CD8 T cells in ankylosing spondylitis. There are many counts of this clonotype. Its specificity is not known. Study observations and caveats: Some motif variants were previously reported in reactive arthritis synovial fluid and blood. A motif in TCR beta, a set of 8 or 9 highly homologous variants, appeared characteristic of ankylosing spondylitis blood.

One entry per CDR3 protein, called by TCRdb with MiXCR from the 5' RACE reads. Among 25,000 to 35,000 distinct CDR3 sequences listed, more than 25% were seen once. Sample: synovial fluid, either unsorted or a sorted T cell fraction (not recorded which). This receptor was taken from a male donor with ankylosing spondylitis.

CDR3 residues: CASSPGQGMSYEQYV. The CDR3 nucleotides are TGTGCCAGCAGCCCGGGACAGGGAATGAGCTACGAGCAGTACGTC. V gene TRBV27 combines with J gene TRBJ2-7; TRBD1 matches 9 bases. The CDR3 length is 15 residues. Germline CDR1 and CDR2: MNHEY and SMNVEV (reference sequence). The V segment lost 6 bases and the J segment 3 bases; nucleotides outside the gene matches: 9.